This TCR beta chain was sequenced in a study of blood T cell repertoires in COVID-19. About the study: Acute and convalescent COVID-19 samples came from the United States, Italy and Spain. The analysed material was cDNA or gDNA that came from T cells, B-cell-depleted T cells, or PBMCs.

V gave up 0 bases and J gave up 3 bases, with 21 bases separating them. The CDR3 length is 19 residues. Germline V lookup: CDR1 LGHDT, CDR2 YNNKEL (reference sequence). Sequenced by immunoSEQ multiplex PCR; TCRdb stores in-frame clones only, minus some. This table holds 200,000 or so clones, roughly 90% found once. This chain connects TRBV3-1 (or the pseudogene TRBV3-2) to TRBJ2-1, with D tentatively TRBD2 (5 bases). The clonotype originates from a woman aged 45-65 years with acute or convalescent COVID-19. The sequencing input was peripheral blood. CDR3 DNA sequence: TGTGCCAGCAGCCAAGATGGGAGCCGCTGCCTTCCTGGCTACAATGAGCAGTTCTTC. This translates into CASSQDGSRCLPGYNEQFF.